The present T cell receptor beta chain was sequenced within a study of blood T cell repertoires in COVID-19. Whole-study context: Sources were T cells, B-cell-depleted T cells, or PBMCs; the material itself was cDNA or gDNA.

Clinical history reported by participants formed the basis on which cohorts were assigned. CDR3 length equals 12 residues. The V end was cut by 11 bases, the J end by 2 bases, with 12 bases between. The V gene's germline CDR1 is ENHRY and CDR2 SYGVKD. This table comes from immunoSEQ multiplex PCR, and its TCRdb copy is limited to in-frame clones, with some not included. Of fewer than 250,000 clones detected, approximately 84% appear once; the ten largest clones hold roughly 3.2%. The genes are TRBV10-3 and TRBJ1-2; D gene uncertain. The receptor was derived from a woman aged 25 to 45 who had recovered from COVID-19. Source material: PBMCs or T cells enriched from blood (not recorded which). The CDR3 bases are TGTGCCTCCTCTGCAGTAAACTATGGCTACACCTTC. It is translated as CASSAVNYGYTF.